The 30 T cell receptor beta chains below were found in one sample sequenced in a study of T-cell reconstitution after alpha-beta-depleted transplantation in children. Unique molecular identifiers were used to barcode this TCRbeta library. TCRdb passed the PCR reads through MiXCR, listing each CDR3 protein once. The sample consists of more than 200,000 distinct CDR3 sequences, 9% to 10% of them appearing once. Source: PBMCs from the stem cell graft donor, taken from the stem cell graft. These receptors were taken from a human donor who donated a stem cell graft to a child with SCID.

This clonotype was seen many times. The CDR3 reads CSVCSGTGAETQYF. CDR3 coding DNA: TGCAGCGTTTGTTCAGGGACGGGCGCAGAGACCCAGTACTTC. The chain combines TRBV29-1 with TRBJ2-5, with D perhaps TRBD1 or TRBD2 (5 bases each). V lost 5 bases and J 4 bases, leaving 17 bases between the germline ends. Per germline, CDR1 SQVTM and CDR2 ANQGSEA. CDR3 size: 14 residues.

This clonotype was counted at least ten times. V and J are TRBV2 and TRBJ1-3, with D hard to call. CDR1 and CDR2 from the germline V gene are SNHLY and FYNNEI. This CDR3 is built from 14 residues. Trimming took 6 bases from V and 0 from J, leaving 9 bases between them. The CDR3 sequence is CASRDGYSGNTIYF. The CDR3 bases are TGTGCCAGCAGGGACGGCTACTCTGGAAACACCATATATTTT.

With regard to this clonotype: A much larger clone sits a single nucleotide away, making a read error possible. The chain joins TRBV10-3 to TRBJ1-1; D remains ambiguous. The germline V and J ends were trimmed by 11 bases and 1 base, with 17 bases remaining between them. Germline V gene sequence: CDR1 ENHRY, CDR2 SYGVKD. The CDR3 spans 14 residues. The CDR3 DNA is TGTGCCTCTGCCGGTGGGCTCCCGAACACTGAAGCTTTCTTT. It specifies CASAGGLPNTEAFF.

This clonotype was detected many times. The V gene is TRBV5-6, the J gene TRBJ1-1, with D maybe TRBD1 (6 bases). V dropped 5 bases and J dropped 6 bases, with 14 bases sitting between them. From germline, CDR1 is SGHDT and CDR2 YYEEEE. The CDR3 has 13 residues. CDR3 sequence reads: CASSSRGYAEAFF. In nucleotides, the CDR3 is TGTGCCAGCAGTTCGAGGGGGTACGCTGAAGCTTTCTTT.

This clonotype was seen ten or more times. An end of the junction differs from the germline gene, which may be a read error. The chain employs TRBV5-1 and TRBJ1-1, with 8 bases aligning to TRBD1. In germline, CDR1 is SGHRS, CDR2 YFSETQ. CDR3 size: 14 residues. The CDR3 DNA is TGTGCCAGCAGCCGACAGGGGACAAACACTGAAGCTTTCTTT. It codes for CASSRQGTNTEAFF.

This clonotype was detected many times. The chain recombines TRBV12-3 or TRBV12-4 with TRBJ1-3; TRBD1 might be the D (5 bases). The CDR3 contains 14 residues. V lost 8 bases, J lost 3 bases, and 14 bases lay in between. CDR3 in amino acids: CASQRRGGGNTIYF. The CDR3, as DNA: TGTGCCAGCCAACGCCGGGGCGGTGGAAACACCATATATTTT.

In DNA form, the CDR3 reads TGCGCCAGCAGTTGGACTAGCGGGGCCCAAGAGACCCAGTACTTC. Translated: CASSWTSGAQETQYF. The V and J genes are TRBV5-1 and TRBJ2-5; the match to TRBD2 covers 12 bases. From germline, CDR1 is SGHRS and CDR2 YFSETQ. Losses at the gene ends were 5 bases for V and 1 base for J; bases not matched to a gene: 3. The CDR3 runs 15 residues. The full variable domain, rest sourced from reference TRBV5-1 and TRBJ2-5, is KAGVTQTPRYLIKTRGQQVTLSCSPISGHRSVSWYQQTPGQGLQFLFEYFSETQRNKGNFPGRFSGRQFSNSRSEMNVSTLELGDSALYLCASSWTSGAQETQYFGPGTRLLVL.

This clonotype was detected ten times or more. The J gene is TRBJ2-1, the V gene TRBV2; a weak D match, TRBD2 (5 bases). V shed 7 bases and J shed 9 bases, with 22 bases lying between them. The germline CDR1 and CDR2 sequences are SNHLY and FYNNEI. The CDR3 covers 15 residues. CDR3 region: CASTPRGPLFSEQFF. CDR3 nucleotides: TGTGCCAGCACTCCACGCGGGCCCCTTTTTAGTGAGCAGTTCTTC.

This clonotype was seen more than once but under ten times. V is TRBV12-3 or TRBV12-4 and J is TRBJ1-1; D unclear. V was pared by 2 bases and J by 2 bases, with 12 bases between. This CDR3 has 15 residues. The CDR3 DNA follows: TGTGCCAGCAGTTTACGGGTCGACCTTAACACTGAAGCTTTCTTT. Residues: CASSLRVDLNTEAFF.

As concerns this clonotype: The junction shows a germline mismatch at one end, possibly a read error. CDR3 protein: CAGSRGTAYGYTF. The CDR3, as DNA: TGCGCCGGCAGCAGGGGGACAGCCTATGGCTACACCTTC. V gene TRBV5-1 combines with J gene TRBJ1-2; TRBD1 matches at 7 bases. This CDR3 has 13 residues. Looked up from germline, CDR1 is SGHRS and CDR2 is YFSETQ.

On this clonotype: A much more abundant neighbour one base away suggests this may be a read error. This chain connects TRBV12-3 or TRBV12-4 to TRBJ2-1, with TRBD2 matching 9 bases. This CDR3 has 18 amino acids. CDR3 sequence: CACSPRPPQAGGRNEQFF. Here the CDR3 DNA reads TGTGCCTGCAGTCCTAGACCCCCTCAGGCGGGGGGGCGGAATGAGCAGTTCTTC.

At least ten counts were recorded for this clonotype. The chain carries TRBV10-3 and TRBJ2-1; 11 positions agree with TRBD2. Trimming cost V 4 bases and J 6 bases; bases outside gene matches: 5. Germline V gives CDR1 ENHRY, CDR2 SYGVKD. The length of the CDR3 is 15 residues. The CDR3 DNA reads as TGTGCCATCAGTGGGTTAGCGGGGGGGCTCAATGAGCAGTTCTTC. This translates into CAISGLAGGLNEQFF.

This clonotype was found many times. The CDR3 DNA sequence: TGTGCCAGCAGCCGGGGACTAGCGGGGATACAAGAGACCCAGTACTTC. This sequence encodes CASSRGLAGIQETQYF. This chain uses TRBV5-4 with TRBJ2-5, with 13 bases fitting TRBD2. Germline assignment: CDR1 SGHNT and CDR2 YYREEE (reference sequence). Trimming removed 4 bases from V and 2 bases from J; junction bases left unmatched: 5. This CDR3 is 16 amino acids long.

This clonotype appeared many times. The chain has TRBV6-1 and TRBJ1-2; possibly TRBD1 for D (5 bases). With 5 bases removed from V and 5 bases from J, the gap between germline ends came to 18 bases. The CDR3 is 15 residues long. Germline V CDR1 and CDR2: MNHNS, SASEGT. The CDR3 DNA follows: TGTGCCAGCAGTCCCTCTGTCGGCAGGGAGTATGGCTACACCTTC. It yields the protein CASSPSVGREYGYTF.

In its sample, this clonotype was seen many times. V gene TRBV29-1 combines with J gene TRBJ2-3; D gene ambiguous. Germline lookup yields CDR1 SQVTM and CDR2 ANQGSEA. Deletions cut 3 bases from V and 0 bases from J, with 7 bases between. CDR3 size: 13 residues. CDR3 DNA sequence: TGCAGCGTTGACAGAACTAGCACAGATACGCAGTATTTT. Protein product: CSVDRTSTDTQYF.

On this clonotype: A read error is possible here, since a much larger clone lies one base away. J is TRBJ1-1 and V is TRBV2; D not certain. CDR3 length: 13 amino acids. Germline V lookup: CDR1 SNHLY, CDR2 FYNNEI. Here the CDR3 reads CASSAQPNTEAYF. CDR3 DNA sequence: TGTGCCAGCAGTGCACAACCGAACACTGAAGCTTACTTT.

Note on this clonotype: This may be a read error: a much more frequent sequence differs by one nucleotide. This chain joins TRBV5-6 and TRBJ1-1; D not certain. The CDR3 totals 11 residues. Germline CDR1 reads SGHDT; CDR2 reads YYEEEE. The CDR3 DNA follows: TGTGCCAGCCGACTCGGTGCTGAAGCTCTCTTT. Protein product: CASRLGAEALF.

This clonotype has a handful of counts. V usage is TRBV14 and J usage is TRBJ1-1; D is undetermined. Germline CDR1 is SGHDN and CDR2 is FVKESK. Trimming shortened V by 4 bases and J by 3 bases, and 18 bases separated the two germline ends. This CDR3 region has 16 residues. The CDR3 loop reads CASSLRTGLGYTEAFF. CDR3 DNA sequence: TGTGCCAGCAGCCTCCGAACCGGGCTGGGTTACACTGAAGCTTTCTTT.

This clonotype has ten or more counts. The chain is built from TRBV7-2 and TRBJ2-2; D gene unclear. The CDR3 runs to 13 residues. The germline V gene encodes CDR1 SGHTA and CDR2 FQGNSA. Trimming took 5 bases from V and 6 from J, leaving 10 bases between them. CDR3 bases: TGTGCCAGCAGCCCTAACCCTTCCGGGGAGCTGTTTTTT. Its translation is CASSPNPSGELFF.

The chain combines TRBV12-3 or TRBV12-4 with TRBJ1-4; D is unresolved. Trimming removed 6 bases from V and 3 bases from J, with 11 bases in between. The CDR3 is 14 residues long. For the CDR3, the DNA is TGTGCCAGCAGGGACCTGCCTTCTAATGAAAAACTGTTTTTT. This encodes CASRDLPSNEKLFF.

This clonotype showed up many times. The CDR3: CASAGAPGNEQFF. The CDR3 region has the DNA TGTGCCAGCGCGGGGGCCCCTGGCAATGAGCAGTTCTTC. This rearrangement joins TRBV28 to TRBJ2-1; D possibly corresponds to TRBD2 (7 bases). This CDR3 has 13 residues. CDR1 and CDR2 (germline): MDHEN, SYDVKM. The V end lost 8 bases, the J end lost 6 bases, and 14 bases lay between the germline ends. Together with reference TRBV28 and TRBJ2-1, the CDR3 gives the full variable domain: DVKVTQSSRYLVKRTGEKVFLECVQDMDHENMFWYRQDPGLGLRLIYFSYDVKMKEKGDIPEGYSVSREKKERFSLILESASTNQTSMYLCASAGAPGNEQFFGPGTRLTVL.

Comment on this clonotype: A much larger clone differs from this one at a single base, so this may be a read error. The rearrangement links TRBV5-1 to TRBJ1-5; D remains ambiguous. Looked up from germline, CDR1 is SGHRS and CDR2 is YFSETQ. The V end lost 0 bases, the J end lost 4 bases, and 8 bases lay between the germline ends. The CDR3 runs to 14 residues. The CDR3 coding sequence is TGCGCCAGCAGCTTGGACAGTCAAAATCAGCCCCAGCATTTT. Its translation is CASSLDSQNQPQHF.

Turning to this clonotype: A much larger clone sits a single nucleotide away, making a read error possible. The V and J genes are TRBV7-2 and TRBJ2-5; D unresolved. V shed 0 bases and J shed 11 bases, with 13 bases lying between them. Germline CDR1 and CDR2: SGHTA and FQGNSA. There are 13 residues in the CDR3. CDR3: CASSLASQREQYF. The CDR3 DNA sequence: TGTGCCAGCAGCTTAGCGTCTCAGCGTGAACAGTACTTC.

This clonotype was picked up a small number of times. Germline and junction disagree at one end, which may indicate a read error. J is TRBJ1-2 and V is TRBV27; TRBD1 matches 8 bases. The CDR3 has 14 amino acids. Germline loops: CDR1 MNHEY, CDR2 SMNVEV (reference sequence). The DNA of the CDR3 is TGTGCCAGCAGAAGGACAGGGTACGACTATGGCGACACCTTC. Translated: CASRRTGYDYGDTF.

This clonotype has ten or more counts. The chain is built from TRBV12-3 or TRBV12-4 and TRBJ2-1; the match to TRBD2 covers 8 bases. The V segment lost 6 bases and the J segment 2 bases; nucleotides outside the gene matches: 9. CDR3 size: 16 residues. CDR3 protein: CASSKNAGLAYNEQFF. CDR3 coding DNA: TGTGCCAGCAGCAAAAACGCGGGACTAGCCTACAATGAGCAGTTCTTC.

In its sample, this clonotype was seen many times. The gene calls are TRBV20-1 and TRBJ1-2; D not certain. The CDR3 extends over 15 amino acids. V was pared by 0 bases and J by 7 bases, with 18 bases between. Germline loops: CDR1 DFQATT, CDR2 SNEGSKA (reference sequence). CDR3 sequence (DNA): TGCAGTGCTAGAGATCCTGGGCAGGAGTCATCTGGCTACACCTTC. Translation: CSARDPGQESSGYTF.

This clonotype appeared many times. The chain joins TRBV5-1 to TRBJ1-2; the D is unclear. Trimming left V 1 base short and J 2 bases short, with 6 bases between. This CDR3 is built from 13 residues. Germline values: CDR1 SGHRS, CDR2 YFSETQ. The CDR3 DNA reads TGCGCCAGCAGCTTGACCTTCAACTATGGCTACACCTTC. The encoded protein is CASSLTFNYGYTF.

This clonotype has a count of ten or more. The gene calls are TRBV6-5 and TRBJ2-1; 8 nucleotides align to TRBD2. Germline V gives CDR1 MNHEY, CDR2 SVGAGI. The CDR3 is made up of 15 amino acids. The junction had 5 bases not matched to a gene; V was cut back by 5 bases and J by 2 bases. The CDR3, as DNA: TGTGCCAGCAGTCGTATAGCGGGAACCTACAATGAGCAGTTCTTC. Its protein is CASSRIAGTYNEQFF.

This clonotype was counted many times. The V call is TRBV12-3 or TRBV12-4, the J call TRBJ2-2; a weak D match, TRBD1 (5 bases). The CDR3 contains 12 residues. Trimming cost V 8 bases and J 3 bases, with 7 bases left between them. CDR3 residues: CASDSDTGELFF. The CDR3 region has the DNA TGTGCCAGCGACAGCGACACCGGGGAGCTGTTTTTT.

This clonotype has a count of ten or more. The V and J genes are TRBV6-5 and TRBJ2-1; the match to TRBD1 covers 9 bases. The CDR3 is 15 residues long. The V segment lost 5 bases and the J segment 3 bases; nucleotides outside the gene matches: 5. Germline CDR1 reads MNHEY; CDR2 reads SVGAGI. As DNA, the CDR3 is TGTGCCAGCAGTAGTAAGACAGGGGGCTACAATGAGCAGTTCTTC. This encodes CASSSKTGGYNEQFF.